This T cell receptor (beta chain) was recorded in a study of T cell repertoires in cytomegalovirus infection. Concerning this clonotype itself: Its target is not known.

One entry per CDR3 protein, called by TCRdb with MiXCR from the reads. The table records about 130,000 distinct CDR3 sequences, 20% to 30% of them present only once. Germline trimming cut 3 bases from V and 1 base from J; bases unmatched to any gene: 7. The CDR3 totals 16 residues. Germline V gives CDR1 SGHTA, CDR2 FQGNSA. The rearrangement uses TRBV7-2 and TRBJ2-3; TRBD2 agrees at 7 bases. Material: PBMCs, sequenced either directly or after in vitro stimulation (not recorded which). The source of this sequence is a human donor in good health (CMV status not recorded). Some clones in this sample may be carry-over from other donors' samples. As DNA, the CDR3 is TGTGCCAGCAGCTTGGTGCTGGCGGGGGGCACAGATACGCAGTATTTT. Its protein is CASSLVLAGGTDTQYF. The complete variable domain, with remaining parts taken from reference TRBV7-2 and TRBJ2-3, reads GAGVSQSPSNKVTEKGKDVELRCDPISGHTALYWYRQSLGQGLEFLIYFQGNSAPDKSGLPSDRFSAERTGGSVSTLTIQRTQQEDSAVYLCASSLVLAGGTDTQYFGPGTRLTVL.